The present T cell receptor (beta chain) was sequenced within a study of shared clonotypes between healthy human individuals. Profiled with immunoSEQ multiplex PCR; TCRdb holds only in-frame clones, not every one. This sample has roughly 2.2 million clones, with roughly 92% found just once. With 4 bases removed from V and 4 bases from J, the gap between germline ends came to 19 bases. This CDR3 has 17 residues. CDR1 is MGHRA and CDR2 is YSYEKL in the germline V gene. The specimen sequenced was naive CD4+ T cells from PBMCs. The subset: CD45RA+ positively selected. This sequence joins TRBV4-1 and TRBJ1-4, with D tentatively TRBD1 (5 bases). This clonotype was obtained from a man aged 18 to 35 in good health. Some clones in this sample may be carry-over from other donors' samples. In nucleotides, the CDR3 is TGCGCCAGCAGCCCCCGGGGGAACGTCGATTTTAATGAAAAACTGTTTTTT. Residues: CASSPRGNVDFNEKLFF.